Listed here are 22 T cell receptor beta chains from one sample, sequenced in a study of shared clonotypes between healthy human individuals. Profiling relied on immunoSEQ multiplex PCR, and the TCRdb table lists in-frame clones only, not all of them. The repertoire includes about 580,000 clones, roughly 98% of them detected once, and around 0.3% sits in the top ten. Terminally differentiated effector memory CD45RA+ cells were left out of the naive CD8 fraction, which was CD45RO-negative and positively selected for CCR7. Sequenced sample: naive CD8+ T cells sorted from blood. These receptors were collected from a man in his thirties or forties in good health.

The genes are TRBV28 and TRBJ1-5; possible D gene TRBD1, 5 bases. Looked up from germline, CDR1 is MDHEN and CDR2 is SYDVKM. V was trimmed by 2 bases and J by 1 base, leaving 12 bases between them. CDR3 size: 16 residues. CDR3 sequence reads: CASSLRWGLSNQPQHF. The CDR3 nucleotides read TGTGCCAGCAGTTTACGGTGGGGGTTAAGCAATCAGCCCCAGCATTTT.

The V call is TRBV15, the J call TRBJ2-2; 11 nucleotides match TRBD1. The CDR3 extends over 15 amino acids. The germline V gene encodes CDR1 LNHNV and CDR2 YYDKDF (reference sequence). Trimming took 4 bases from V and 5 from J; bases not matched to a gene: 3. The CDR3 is CATSTRDRGTGELFF. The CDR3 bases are TGTGCCACCAGCACCCGGGACAGGGGGACCGGGGAGCTGTTTTTT.

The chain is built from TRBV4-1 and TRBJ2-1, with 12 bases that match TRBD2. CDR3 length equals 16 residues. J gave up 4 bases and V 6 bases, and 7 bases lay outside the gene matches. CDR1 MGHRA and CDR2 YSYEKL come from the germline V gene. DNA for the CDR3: TGCGCCAGCAGTCAGACTAGCGGGAGTATTTACAATGAGCAGTTCTTC. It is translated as CASSQTSGSIYNEQFF.

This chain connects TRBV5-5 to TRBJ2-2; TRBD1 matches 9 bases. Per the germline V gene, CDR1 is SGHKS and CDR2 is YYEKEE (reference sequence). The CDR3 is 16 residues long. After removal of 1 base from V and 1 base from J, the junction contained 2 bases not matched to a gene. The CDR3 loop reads CASSLPGQGNTGELFF. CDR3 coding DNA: TGTGCCAGCAGCTTGCCGGGACAGGGGAACACCGGGGAGCTGTTTTTT.

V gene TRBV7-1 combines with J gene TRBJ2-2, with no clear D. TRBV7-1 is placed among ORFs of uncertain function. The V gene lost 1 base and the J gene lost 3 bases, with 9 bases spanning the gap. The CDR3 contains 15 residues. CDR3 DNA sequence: TGTGCCAGCAGCTCAGGGGCAGCCGACACCGGGGAGCTGTTTTTT. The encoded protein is CASSSGAADTGELFF.

DNA of the CDR3: TGTGCCAGCAGGACAGCCCCGCAAGAGACCCAGTACTTC. This translates into CASRTAPQETQYF. The chain is built from TRBV6-5 and TRBJ2-5; possibly TRBD1 for D (5 bases). The CDR3 is made up of 13 amino acids. CDR1 is MNHEY, CDR2 SVGAGI, per germline. V gave up 6 bases and J gave up 2 bases, with 10 bases separating them.

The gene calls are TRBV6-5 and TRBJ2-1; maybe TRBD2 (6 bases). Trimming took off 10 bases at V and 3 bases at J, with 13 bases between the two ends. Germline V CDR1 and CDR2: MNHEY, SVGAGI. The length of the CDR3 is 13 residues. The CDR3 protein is CATSMGLYNEQFF. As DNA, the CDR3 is TGTGCCACCTCGATGGGACTCTACAATGAGCAGTTCTTC.

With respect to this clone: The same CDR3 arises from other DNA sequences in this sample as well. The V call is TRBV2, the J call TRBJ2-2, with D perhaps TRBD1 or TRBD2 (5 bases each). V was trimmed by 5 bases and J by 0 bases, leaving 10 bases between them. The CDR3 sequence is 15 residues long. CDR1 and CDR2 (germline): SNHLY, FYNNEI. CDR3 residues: CASSPGTTNTGELFF. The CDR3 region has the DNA TGTGCCAGCAGTCCCGGGACGACGAACACCGGGGAGCTGTTTTTT.

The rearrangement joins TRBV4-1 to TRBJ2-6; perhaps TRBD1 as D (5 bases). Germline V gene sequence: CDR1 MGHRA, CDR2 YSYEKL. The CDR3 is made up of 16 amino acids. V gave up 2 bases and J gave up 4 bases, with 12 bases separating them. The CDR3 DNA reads TGCGCCAGCAGCCAACCCACAGGCGCCGGGGCCAACGTCCTGACTTTC. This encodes CASSQPTGAGANVLTF.

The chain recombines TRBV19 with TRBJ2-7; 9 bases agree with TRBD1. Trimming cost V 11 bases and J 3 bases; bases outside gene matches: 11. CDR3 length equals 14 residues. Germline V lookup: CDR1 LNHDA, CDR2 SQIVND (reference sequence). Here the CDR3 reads CARKGTGKLYEQYF. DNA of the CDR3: TGTGCCCGAAAGGGGACAGGGAAACTCTACGAGCAGTACTTC.

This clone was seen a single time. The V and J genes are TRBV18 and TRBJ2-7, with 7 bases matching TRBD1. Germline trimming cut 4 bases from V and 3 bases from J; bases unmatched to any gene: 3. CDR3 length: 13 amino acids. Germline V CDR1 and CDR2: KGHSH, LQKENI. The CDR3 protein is CASSQGANYEQYF. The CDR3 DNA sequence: TGTGCCAGCTCACAGGGGGCTAACTACGAGCAGTACTTC. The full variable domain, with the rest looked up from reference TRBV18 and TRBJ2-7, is NAGVMQNPRHLVRRRGQEARLRCSPMKGHSHVYWYRQLPEEGLKFMVYLQKENIIDESGMPKERFSAEFPKEGPSILRIQQVVRGDSAAYFCASSQGANYEQYFGPGTRLTVT.

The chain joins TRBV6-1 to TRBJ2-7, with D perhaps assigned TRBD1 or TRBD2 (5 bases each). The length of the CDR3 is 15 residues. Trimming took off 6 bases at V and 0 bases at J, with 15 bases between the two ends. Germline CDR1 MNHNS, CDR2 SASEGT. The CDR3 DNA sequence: TGTGCCAGCAGCGACGTTGGGACGCCCTCCTACGAGCAGTACTTC. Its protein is CASSDVGTPSYEQYF.

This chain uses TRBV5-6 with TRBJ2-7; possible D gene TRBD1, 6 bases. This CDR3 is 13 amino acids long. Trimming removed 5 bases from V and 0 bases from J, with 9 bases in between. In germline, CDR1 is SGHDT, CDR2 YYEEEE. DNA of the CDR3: TGTGCCAGCAGTACGGACAGCTCCTACGAGCAGTACTTC. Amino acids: CASSTDSSYEQYF.

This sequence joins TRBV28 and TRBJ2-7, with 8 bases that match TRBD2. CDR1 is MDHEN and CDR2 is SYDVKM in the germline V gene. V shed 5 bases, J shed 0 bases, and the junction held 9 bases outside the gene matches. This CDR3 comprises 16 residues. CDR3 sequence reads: CASSPRLALSSYEQYF. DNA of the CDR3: TGTGCCAGCAGTCCCCGACTAGCGTTAAGCTCCTACGAGCAGTACTTC.

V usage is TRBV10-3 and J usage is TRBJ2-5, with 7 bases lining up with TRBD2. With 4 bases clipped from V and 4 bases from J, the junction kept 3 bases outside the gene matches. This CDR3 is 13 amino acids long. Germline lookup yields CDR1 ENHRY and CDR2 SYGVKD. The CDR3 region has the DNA TGTGCCATCAGTGGACTAGCACGAGAGACCCAGTACTTC. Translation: CAISGLARETQYF.

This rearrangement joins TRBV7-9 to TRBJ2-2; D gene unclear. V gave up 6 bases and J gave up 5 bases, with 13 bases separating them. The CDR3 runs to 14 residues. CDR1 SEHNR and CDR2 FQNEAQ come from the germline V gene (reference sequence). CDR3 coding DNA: TGTGCCAGCAGTTCGTCTCCGAGGACCGGGGAGCTGTTTTTT. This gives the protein CASSSSPRTGELFF.

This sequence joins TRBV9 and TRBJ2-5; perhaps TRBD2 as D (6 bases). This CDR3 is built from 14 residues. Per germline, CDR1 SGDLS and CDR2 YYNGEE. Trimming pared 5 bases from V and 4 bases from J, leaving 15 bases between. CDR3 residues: CASSYSGGLETQYF. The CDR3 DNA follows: TGTGCCAGCAGTTATAGCGGAGGGCTAGAGACCCAGTACTTC. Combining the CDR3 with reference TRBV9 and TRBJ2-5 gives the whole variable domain DSGVTQTPKHLITATGQRVTLRCSPRSGDLSVYWYQQSLDQGLQFLIQYYNGEERAKGNILERFSAQQFPDLHSELNLSSLELGDSALYFCASSYSGGLETQYFGPGTRLLVL.

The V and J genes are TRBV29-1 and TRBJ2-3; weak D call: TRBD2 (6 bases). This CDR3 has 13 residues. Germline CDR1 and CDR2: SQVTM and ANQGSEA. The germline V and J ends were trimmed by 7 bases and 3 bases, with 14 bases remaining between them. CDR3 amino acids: CSAGLVTTDTQYF. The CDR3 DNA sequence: TGCAGCGCGGGACTCGTTACGACAGATACGCAGTATTTT.

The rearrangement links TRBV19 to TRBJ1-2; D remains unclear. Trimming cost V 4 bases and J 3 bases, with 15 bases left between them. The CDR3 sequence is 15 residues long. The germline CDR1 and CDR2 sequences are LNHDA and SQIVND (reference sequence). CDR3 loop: CASSKQSTGDYGYTF. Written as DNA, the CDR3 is TGTGCCAGTAGTAAACAGTCAACCGGGGACTATGGCTACACCTTC.

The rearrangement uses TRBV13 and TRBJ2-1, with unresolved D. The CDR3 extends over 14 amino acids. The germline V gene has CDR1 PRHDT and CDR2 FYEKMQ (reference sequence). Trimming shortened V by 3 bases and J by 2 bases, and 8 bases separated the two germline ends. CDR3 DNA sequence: TGTGCCAGCAGCTTTGGCGGAACCTACAATGAGCAGTTCTTC. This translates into CASSFGGTYNEQFF. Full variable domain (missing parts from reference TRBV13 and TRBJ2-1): AAGVIQSPRHLIKEKRETATLKCYPIPRHDTVYWYQQGPGQDPQFLISFYEKMQSDKGSIPDRFSAQQFSDYHSELNMSSLELGDSALYFCASSFGGTYNEQFFGPGTRLTVL.

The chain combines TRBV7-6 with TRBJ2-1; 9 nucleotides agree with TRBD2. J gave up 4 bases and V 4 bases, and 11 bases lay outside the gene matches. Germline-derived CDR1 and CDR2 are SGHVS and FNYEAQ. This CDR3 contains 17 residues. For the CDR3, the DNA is TGTGCCAGCAGCTCCACCGGGGCTAGCGGGAATTACAATGAGCAGTTCTTC. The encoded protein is CASSSTGASGNYNEQFF.

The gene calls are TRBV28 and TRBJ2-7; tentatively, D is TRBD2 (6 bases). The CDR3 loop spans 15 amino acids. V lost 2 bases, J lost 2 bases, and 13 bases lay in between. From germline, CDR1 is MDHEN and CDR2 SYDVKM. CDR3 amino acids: CASSLIGGNTYEQYF. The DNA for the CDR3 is TGTGCCAGCAGTTTAATTGGGGGGAACACCTACGAGCAGTACTTC. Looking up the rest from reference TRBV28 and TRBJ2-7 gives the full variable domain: DVKVTQSSRYLVKRTGEKVFLECVQDMDHENMFWYRQDPGLGLRLIYFSYDVKMKEKGDIPEGYSVSREKKERFSLILESASTNQTSMYLCASSLIGGNTYEQYFGPGTRLTVT.